A selection of T cell receptor beta chains follows, all from one sample in a study of blood T cell repertoires in COVID-19. Repertoires were generated with immunoSEQ multiplex PCR, while TCRdb's copy carries only in-frame clones and drops some. The data contain some 120,000 clones, approximately 90% of them seen just once; the ten biggest clones take up roughly 2.1%. The sample consisted of peripheral blood. The receptors were sampled from a man in his fifties or sixties with COVID-19, enrolled during active disease. The CDR3 runs from the conserved cysteine through the conserved F or W. The D gene is left open where the match is weak. Only some rows state a clone size, as once, few, many or a class for expanded clones.

J	size	V	D	DNA	CDR3
TRBJ2-5	NA	TRBV29-1	TRBD1	TGCAGCGTCGGAGGGACAGGGTTTTTGCGAGAGACCCAGTACTTC	CSVGGTGFLRETQYF
TRBJ1-1	once	TRBV18	TRBD1	TGTGCCAGCTCACCTCTCGGGACAGCAAACACTGAAGCTTTCTTT	CASSPLGTANTEAFF
TRBJ2-3	NA	TRBV18	TRBD2	TGTGCCAGCTCACCACGTGCGGGAGGGACAGATACGCAGTATTTT	CASSPRAGGTDTQYF
TRBJ1-5	NA	TRBV28	TRBD1	TGTGCCAGCAGGCTTCCCGGGACAGGGGCCAATCAGCCCCAGCATTTT	CASRLPGTGANQPQHF
TRBJ2-3	NA	TRBV18	TRBD2	TGTGCCAGCTCACCGTCGGTTACTAGCGGGAGCACAGATACGCAGTATTTT	CASSPSVTSGSTDTQYF
TRBJ1-3	NA	TRBV5-1	NA	TGCGCCAGCAGCTTGGCAGGGGCTGGAAACACCATATATTTT	CASSLAGAGNTIYF
TRBJ1-1	once	TRBV11-2	NA	TGTGCCAGCAGCTTGAACAGTTTTGCTTTCTTT	CASSLNSFAFF
TRBJ1-5	NA	TRBV6-2/TRBV6-3	NA	TGTGCCAGCAGTTACGACAGCGCCGTACAGCCCCAGCATTTT	CASSYDSAVQPQHF
TRBJ1-2	NA	TRBV28	NA	NA	CASSTSGQLNYGYTF
TRBJ2-5	once	TRBV5-1	TRBD1	TGCGCCAGCAGGGAACAGGGGGTTTCGTGGTTAGCAGAGACCCAGTACTTC	CASREQGVSWLAETQYF
TRBJ2-1	NA	TRBV6-7	NA	TGTGCCAGCCTTAGCGGTAATAAAACTTACTCCTACAATGAGCAGTTCTTC	CASLSGNKTYSYNEQFF
TRBJ2-1	NA	TRBV10-3	TRBD2	TGTGCCATCAGTGACAGCGGGAGCTCCTACAATGAGCAGTTCTTC	CAISDSGSSYNEQFF
TRBJ2-5	NA	TRBV10-3	TRBD2	TGTGCCATCAGTCCCGGGACTAGCGGGGGCCAAGAGACCCAGTACTTC	CAISPGTSGGQETQYF
TRBJ1-2	NA	TRBV15	NA	TGTGCCACCAGCAGCGGAGGATCTAACTATGGCTACACCTTC	CATSSGGSNYGYTF
TRBJ2-2	NA	TRBV6-2/TRBV6-3	NA	TGTGCCAGCAGTTACCCAGGGGTAACCGGGGAGCTGTTTTTT	CASSYPGVTGELFF
TRBJ2-1	NA	TRBV19	NA	TGTGCCAGTAGTATAGGAGCGGACCTTTTCAATGAGCAGTTCTTC	CASSIGADLFNEQFF
TRBJ1-6	NA	TRBV28	NA	TGTGCCAGCAGACCGAGCTCCTATAATTCACCCCTCCACTTT	CASRPSSYNSPLHF
TRBJ1-1	NA	TRBV30	TRBD1	TGTGCCTTAGAGAGAATGGGACAGGGTGGGACTGAAGCTTTCTTT	CALERMGQGGTEAFF
TRBJ1-1	NA	TRBV5-1	TRBD1	TGCGCCAGCAGCCTAAGGACAGGGGGCACTGAAGCTTTCTTT	CASSLRTGGTEAFF
TRBJ2-7	NA	TRBV19	NA	TGTGCCAGTAGTCTCGGCGGGGAGCAGTACTTC	CASSLGGEQYF
TRBJ2-1	NA	TRBV10-3	TRBD2	TGTGCCATCAGTGACCGGAGGGTGGGGGGGAATGAGCAGTTCTTC	CAISDRRVGGNEQFF
TRBJ1-4	NA	TRBV19	NA	TGTGCCAGTAGTATAGCCCCGATCCACCAGGGGAATGAAAAACTGTTTTTT	CASSIAPIHQGNEKLFF
TRBJ2-3	once	TRBV21-1	NA	TGTGCCAGCAGCAAAATAGACGACAGCACGCGTCTAAAGGGGCAGTATTTT	CASSKIDDSTRLKGQYF
TRBJ2-1	NA	TRBV6-5	TRBD1	TGTGCCAGCAGTTCCCAAACAGGGGCGTATGAGCAGTTCTTC	CASSSQTGAYEQFF
TRBJ1-1	NA	TRBV6-2/TRBV6-3	TRBD1	TGTGCCAGCAGTTACGCTCGGACAGGAAAGGCTGAAGCTTTCTTT	CASSYARTGKAEAFF
TRBJ2-5	NA	TRBV19	NA	TGTGCCAGTAGTTCCCCCCTCAGGGGAAAAGAGACCCAGTACTTC	CASSSPLRGKETQYF
TRBJ1-1	NA	TRBV10-3	NA	TGTGCCATCAGGTCGGTGGGGGGCACTGAAGCTTTCTTT	CAIRSVGGTEAFF
TRBJ2-7	NA	TRBV6-1	NA	TGTGCCAGCAGTGAAGCGGGACAAAAGTACTTC	CASSEAGQKYF
TRBJ1-5	NA	TRBV14	NA	TGTGCCAGCAGCGATACAGGGTTCAATCAGCCCCAGCATTTT	CASSDTGFNQPQHF
TRBJ1-1	once	TRBV2	NA	TGTGCCAGCAGTGAACAGGGGAACACTGAAGCTTTCTTT	CASSEQGNTEAFF
TRBJ2-1	few	TRBV15	TRBD2	TGTGCCACCAGCAGAGTGCCCCGACTAGCGGGAGACAATGAGCAGTTCTTC	CATSRVPRLAGDNEQFF
TRBJ2-1	NA	TRBV4-1	TRBD2	TGCGCCAGCAGCCAACCGACTAGCGGGGCCTACAATGAGCAGTTCTTC	CASSQPTSGAYNEQFF
TRBJ2-2	NA	TRBV9	TRBD2	TGTGCCAGCGAGAGGGGCGGGGGCAGCGGGAGGGCCCCCGGGGAGCTGTTTTTT	CASERGGGSGRAPGELFF
TRBJ2-3	NA	TRBV9	TRBD1	TGTGCCAGCAGCGTCCAGACAGGGAGTACAGATACGCAGTATTTT	CASSVQTGSTDTQYF
TRBJ1-5	NA	TRBV27	TRBD1	TGTGCCAGCAGTTTCAACAGGGGACAGCCCCAGCATTTT	CASSFNRGQPQHF
TRBJ2-1	NA	TRBV18	NA	TGTGCCAGCTCACCACTCGGGGGATTATCCTACAATGAGCAGTTCTTC	CASSPLGGLSYNEQFF
TRBJ2-2	NA	TRBV7-2	NA	TGTGCCAGCAGCTTACGTAGTGGAGATAGTATCGGGGAGCTGTTTTTT	CASSLRSGDSIGELFF
TRBJ2-3	once	TRBV9	TRBD2	TGTGCCAGCAGCGCCCACGGGACTAGCGGGAGGACTAGCACAGATACGCAGTATTTT	CASSAHGTSGRTSTDTQYF